These 8 T cell receptor beta chains came from one sample sequenced in a study of T cells expressing NK-cell markers. TCRdb re-called the 5' RACE reads; every CDR3 protein appears as one record, without DNA. The table lists roughly 280,000 distinct CDR3 sequences. Specimen: blood T cells: a sorted CD56 or NKG2C T cell subset, CD4+ or CD8+ T cells, or bulk PBMC T cells (not recorded which). These receptors came from a man aged 18 to 30 in good health.

The chain combines TRBV12-3 or TRBV12-4 with TRBJ2-3; lacking DNA, the TRBD2 call made by TCRdb goes unchecked. The length of the CDR3 is 16 residues. CDR3 sequence: CASSLQLAGVLDTQYF.

The chain has TRBV12-3 or TRBV12-4 and TRBJ1-6; checking the TCRdb D call of TRBD1 is not possible without DNA. CDR3 length equals 15 residues. The CDR3 sequence: CASSFAGRGNSPLHF.

CDR3 sequence reads: CSARIVNTDTQYF. This chain uses TRBV20-1 with TRBJ2-3. Per germline, CDR1 DFQATT and CDR2 SNEGSKA (reference sequence). The CDR3 runs to 13 residues.

This chain connects TRBV29-1 to TRBJ2-2; the TCRdb D gene call, TRBD1, has no DNA to confirm it. Germline values: CDR1 SQVTM, CDR2 ANQGSEA. This CDR3 contains 12 residues. CDR3 protein: CSVGGPGGELFF.

The chain carries TRBV29-1 and TRBJ2-2; TCRdb picks TRBD2, but there is no DNA to check that call. Germline assignment: CDR1 SQVTM and CDR2 ANQGSEA. The CDR3 totals 14 residues. This chain's CDR3 is CSAVSGSRTGELFF.

V gene TRBV24-1 combines with J gene TRBJ2-1; TCRdb names TRBD1, which stays unverified in the absence of DNA. Germline V lookup: CDR1 KGHDR, CDR2 SFDVKD. This CDR3 is built from 18 residues. CDR3 sequence reads: CATSDSSTRDRGHNEQFF.

The rearrangement uses TRBV20-1 and TRBJ2-7; as DNA is missing, the TRBD1 call by TCRdb cannot be tested. The CDR3 consists of 13 residues. The germline gives CDR1 DFQATT, CDR2 SNEGSKA (reference sequence). The CDR3 loop reads CSGPGQGVNEQYF.

The CDR3 sequence: CASRPGQGLYEQFF. The chain uses TRBV5-1 and TRBJ2-1; absent DNA, TCRdb's TRBD1 call cannot be checked. This CDR3 is 14 amino acids long. Germline CDR1 is SGHRS and CDR2 is YFSETQ.